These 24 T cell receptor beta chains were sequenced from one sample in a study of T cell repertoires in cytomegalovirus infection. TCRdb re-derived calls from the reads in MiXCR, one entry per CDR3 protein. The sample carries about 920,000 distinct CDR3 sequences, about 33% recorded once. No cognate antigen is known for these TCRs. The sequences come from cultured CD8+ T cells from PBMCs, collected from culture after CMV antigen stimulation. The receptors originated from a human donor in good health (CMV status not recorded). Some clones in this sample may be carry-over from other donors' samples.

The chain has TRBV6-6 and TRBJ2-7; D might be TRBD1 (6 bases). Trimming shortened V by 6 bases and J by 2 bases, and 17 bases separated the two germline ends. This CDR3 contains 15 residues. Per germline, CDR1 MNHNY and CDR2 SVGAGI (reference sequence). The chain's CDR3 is CASRSSWTDPYEQYV. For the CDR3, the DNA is TGTGCCAGCAGATCCTCTTGGACAGACCCCTACGAGCAGTACGTC.

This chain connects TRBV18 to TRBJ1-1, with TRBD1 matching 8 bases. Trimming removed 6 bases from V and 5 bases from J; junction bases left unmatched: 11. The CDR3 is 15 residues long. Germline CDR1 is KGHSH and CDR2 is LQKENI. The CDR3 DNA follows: TGTGCCAGCTCCTCAGGGGGCCCGGGGGGGACTGAAGCTTTCTTT. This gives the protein CASSSGGPGGTEAFF. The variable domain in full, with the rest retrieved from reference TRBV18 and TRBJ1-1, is NAGVMQNPRHLVRRRGQEARLRCSPMKGHSHVYWYRQLPEEGLKFMVYLQKENIIDESGMPKERFSAEFPKEGPSILRIQQVVRGDSAAYFCASSSGGPGGTEAFFGQGTRLTVV.

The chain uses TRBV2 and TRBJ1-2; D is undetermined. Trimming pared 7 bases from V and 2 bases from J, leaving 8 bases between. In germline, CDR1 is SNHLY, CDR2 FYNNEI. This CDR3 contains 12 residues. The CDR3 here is CASKWENYGYTF. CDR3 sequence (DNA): TGTGCCAGCAAGTGGGAAAACTATGGCTACACCTTC.

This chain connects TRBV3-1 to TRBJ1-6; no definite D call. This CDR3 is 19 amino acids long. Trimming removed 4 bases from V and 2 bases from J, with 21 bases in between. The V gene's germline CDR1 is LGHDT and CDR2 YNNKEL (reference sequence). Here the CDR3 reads CASSRQSRLSNTYNSPLHF. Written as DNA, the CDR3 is TGTGCCAGCAGCCGGCAGAGTCGGCTTAGCAACACCTATAATTCACCCCTCCACTTT.

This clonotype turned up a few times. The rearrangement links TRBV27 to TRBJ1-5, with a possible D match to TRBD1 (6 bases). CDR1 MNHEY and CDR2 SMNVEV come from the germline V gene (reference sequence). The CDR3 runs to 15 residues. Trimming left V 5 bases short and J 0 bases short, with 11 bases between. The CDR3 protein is CASSPDRNSNQPQHF. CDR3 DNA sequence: TGTGCCAGCAGTCCCGACAGGAATAGCAATCAGCCCCAGCATTTT.

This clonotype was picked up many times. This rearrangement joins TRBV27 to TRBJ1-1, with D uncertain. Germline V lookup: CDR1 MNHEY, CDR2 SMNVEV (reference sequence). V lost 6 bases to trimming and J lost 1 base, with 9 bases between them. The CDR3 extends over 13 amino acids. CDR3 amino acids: CASSLGRNTEAFF. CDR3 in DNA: TGTGCCAGCAGCTTAGGCAGGAACACTGAAGCTTTCTTT.

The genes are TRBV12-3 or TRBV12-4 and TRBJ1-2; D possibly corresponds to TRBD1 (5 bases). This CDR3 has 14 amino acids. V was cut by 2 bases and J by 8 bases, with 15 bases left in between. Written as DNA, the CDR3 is TGTGCCAGCAGTTTAAAGCGGGGGACTCTGGGCTACACCTTC. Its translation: CASSLKRGTLGYTF.

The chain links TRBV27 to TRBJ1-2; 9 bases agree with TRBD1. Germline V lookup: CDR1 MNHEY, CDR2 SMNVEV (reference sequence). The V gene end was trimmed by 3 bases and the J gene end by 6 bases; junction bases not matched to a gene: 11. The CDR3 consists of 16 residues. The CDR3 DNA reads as TGTGCCAGCAGTTTGCAGTGGGGACAGGGAAAAGATGGCTACACCTTC. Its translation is CASSLQWGQGKDGYTF.

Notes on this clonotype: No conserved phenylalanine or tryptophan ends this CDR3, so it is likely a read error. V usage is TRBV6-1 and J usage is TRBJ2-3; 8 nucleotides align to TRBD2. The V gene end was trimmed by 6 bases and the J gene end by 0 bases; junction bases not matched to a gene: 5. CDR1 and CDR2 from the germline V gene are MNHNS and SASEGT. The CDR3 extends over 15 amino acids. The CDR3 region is CASRVSGESTDTQYS. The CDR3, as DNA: TGTGCCAGCAGAGTTAGCGGGGAGAGCACAGATACGCAGTATTCT.

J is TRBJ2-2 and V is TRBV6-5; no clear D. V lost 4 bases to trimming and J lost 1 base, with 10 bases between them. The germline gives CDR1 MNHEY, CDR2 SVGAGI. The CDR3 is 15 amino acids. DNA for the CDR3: TGTGCCAGCAGTTTCTGGGCTCGGAACACCGGGGAGCTGTTTTTT. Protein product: CASSFWARNTGELFF.

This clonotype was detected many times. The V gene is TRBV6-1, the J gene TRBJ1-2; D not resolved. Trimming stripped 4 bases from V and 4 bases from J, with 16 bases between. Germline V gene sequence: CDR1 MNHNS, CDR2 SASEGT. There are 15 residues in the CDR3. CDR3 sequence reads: CASSATDRLSYGYTF. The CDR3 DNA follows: TGTGCCAGCAGTGCGACGGACCGTCTTAGCTATGGCTACACCTTC.

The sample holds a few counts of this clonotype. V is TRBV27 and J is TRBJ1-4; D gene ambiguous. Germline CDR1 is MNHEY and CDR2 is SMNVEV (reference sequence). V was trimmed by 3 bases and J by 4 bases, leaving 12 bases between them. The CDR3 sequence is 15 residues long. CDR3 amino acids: CASSFRNGVNEKLFF. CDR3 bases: TGTGCCAGCAGTTTCCGGAACGGGGTTAATGAAAAACTGTTTTTT.

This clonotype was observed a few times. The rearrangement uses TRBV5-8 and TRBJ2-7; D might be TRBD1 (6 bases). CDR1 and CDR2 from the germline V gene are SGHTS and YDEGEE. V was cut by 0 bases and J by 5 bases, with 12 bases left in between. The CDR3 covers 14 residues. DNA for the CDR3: TGTGCCAGCAGCTTGGCGGCCAGGGGTAACGAGCAGTACGTC. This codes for CASSLAARGNEQYV.

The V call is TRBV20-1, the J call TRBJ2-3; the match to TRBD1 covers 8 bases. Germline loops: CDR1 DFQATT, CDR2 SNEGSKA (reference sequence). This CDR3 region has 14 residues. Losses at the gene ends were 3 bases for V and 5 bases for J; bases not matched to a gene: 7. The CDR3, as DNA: TGCAGTGCTAGCAGGGGGCTCTATCTAGATACGCAGTATTTT. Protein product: CSASRGLYLDTQYF.

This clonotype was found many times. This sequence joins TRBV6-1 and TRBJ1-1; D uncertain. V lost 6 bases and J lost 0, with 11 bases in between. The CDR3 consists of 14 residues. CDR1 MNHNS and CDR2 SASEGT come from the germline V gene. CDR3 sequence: CASREIPMNTEAFF. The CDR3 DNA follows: TGTGCCAGCAGGGAAATTCCGATGAACACTGAAGCTTTCTTT.

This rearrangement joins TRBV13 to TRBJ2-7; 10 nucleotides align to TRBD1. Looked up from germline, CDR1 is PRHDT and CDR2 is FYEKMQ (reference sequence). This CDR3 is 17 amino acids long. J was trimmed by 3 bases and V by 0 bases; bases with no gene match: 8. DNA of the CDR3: TGTGCCAGCAGCTTAGGGCCCCCTGGGACAGGGGACTACGAGCAGTACTTC. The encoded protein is CASSLGPPGTGDYEQYF.

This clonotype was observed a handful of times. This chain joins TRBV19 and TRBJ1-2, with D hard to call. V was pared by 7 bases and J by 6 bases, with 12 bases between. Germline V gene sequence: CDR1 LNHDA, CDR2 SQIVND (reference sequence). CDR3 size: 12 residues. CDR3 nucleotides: TGTGCCAGTAATCCGGGCCGCGATGGCTACACCTTC. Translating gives CASNPGRDGYTF.

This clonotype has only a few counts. CDR3 loop: CASSYSLAGAPSHNEQFF. CDR3 in DNA: TGTGCCAGCAGTTACTCGCTAGCGGGGGCCCCCTCTCACAATGAGCAGTTCTTC. The chain uses TRBV6-5 and TRBJ2-1, with 10 bases that match TRBD2. CDR3 length: 18 residues. Germline CDR1 is MNHEY and CDR2 is SVGAGI. The V gene end was trimmed by 0 bases and the J gene end by 5 bases; junction bases not matched to a gene: 10.

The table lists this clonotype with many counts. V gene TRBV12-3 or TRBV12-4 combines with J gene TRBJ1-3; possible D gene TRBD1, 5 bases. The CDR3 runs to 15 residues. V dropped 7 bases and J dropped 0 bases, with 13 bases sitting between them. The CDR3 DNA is TGTGCCAGCACCTTGGGGGGGGGCTCTGGAAACACCATATATTTT. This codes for CASTLGGGSGNTIYF.

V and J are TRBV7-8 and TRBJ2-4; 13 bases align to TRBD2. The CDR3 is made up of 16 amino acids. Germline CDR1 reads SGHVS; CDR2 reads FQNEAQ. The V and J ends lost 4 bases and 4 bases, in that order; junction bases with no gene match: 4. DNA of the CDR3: TGTGCCAGCAGCTCTCCGACTAGCGGGGGGAAAAACATTCAGTACTTC. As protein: CASSSPTSGGKNIQYF.

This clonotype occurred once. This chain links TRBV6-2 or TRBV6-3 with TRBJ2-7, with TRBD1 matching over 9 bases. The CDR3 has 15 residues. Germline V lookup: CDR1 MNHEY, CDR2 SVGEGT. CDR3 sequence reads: CASSYKGTGLYVQYV. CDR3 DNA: TGTGCCAGCAGTTACAAGGGGACAGGGTTATACGTGCAGTACGTC.

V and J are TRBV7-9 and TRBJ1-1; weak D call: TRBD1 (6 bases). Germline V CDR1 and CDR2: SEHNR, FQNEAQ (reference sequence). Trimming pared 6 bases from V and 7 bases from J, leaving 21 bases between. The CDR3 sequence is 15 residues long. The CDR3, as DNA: TGTGCCAGCAGTTCCACTCAGAGGCAGGGACATGAAGCTTTCTTT. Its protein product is CASSSTQRQGHEAFF.

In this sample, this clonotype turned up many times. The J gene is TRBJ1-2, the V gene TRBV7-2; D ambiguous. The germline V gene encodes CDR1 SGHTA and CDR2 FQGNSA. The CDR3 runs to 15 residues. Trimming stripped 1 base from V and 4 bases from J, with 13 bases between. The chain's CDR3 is CASSLEGADLYGYTF. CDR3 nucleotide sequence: TGTGCCAGCAGCTTAGAAGGAGCAGACCTCTATGGCTACACCTTC.

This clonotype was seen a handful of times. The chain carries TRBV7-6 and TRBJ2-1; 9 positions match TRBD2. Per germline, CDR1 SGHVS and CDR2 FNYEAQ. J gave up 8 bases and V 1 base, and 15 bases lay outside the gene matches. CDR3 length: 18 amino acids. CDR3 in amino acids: CASSLVSGGLLRGDEQFF. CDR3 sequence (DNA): TGTGCCAGCAGCTTAGTTAGCGGGGGCCTCCTCCGGGGGGATGAGCAGTTCTTC.